The following is a T cell receptor beta chain sequence with its context. What it binds is not known. PCR used 60 Vbeta primers and 13 Jbeta primers. Data came from immunoSEQ multiplex PCR; TCRdb stores just in-frame clones and leaves some out. The data contain around 210,000 clones, around 80% of them singletons. The source of the sample is a study of cytomegalovirus exposure and HLA in healthy donors. Study findings and constraints: A missense DCLRE1C variant was associated with V- and J-gene trimming of TCR beta chains in a later analysis, and an independent cohort replicated the association. Common viral pathogens seemed to be connected with several of the most significant clusters, according to a later analysis.

Material: PBMCs. This TCR was sampled from a man aged 50 or older in good health and CMV-seronegative.

The CDR3 reads CASSFLPGTGTYGYTF. The CDR3 region has the DNA TGTGCCAGCAGTTTTTTACCCGGGACAGGGACCTATGGCTACACCTTC. The chain joins TRBV27 to TRBJ1-2; 9 nucleotides line up with TRBD1. Germline V gene lookup returns CDR1 MNHEY and CDR2 SMNVEV (reference sequence). CDR3 length: 16 residues. J gave up 4 bases and V 3 bases, and 9 bases lay outside the gene matches.